Listed here are 10 T cell receptor beta chains from one sample, sequenced in a study of neoadjuvant anti-PD-1 for oral cavity cancer. Sequencing used immunoSEQ multiplex PCR; TCRdb keeps in-frame clones, though not all of them. The data contain about 9,800 clones, approximately 61% of them singletons. Time point specified: after neoadjuvant nivolumab, at surgical resection. The sequences come from PBMCs, collected after nivolumab (anti-PD-1) treatment. The receptors shown here come from a person aged 35 to 85 with oral cavity squamous cell carcinoma.

The CDR3 DNA sequence: TGTGCCAGCAGCTTAACGTCGTCAGATACGCAGTATTTT. It translates to CASSLTSSDTQYF. This chain connects TRBV7-3 to TRBJ2-3; no firm D call. V was shortened by 0 bases and J by 4 bases, with 5 bases between the two germline ends. There are 13 residues in the CDR3. Germline assignment: CDR1 SGHTA and CDR2 FQGTGA.

V and J are TRBV5-4 and TRBJ2-7; tentatively, D is TRBD1 or TRBD2 (8 bases each). This CDR3 is 15 amino acids long. The germline CDR1 and CDR2 sequences are SGHNT and YYREEE (reference sequence). The V and J ends lost 1 base and 5 bases respectively, with 16 bases between them. CDR3 region: CASSLRGGQAHEQYF. In nucleotides, the CDR3 is TGTGCCAGCAGCTTGCGGGGGGGACAGGCCCACGAGCAGTACTTC.

This clone was observed a single time. CDR3 sequence: CASRRTGAEAFF. CDR3 DNA sequence: TGTGCCAGCAGGCGGACAGGGGCCGAAGCTTTCTTT. The chain employs TRBV6-6 and TRBJ1-1, with TRBD1 matching 9 bases. CDR3 size: 12 residues. The trim removed 6 bases at V and 8 bases at J, leaving 4 bases unmatched. Germline CDR1 and CDR2: MNHNY and SVGAGI (reference sequence).

This clone has just a few counts. The chain couples TRBV2 to TRBJ1-1; 7 nucleotides align to TRBD1. Germline V lookup: CDR1 SNHLY, CDR2 FYNNEI. The V gene end was trimmed by 4 bases and the J gene end by 4 bases; junction bases not matched to a gene: 6. The CDR3 totals 14 residues. The DNA for the CDR3 is TGTGCCAGCAGTGGACAGGGAAGTGGCACTGAAGCTTTCTTT. Translating it yields CASSGQGSGTEAFF.

The rearrangement uses TRBV7-6 and TRBJ2-1; the match to TRBD1 covers 10 bases. This CDR3 has 16 residues. Trimming removed 4 bases from V and 8 bases from J; junction bases left unmatched: 11. The germline gives CDR1 SGHVS, CDR2 FNYEAQ. The CDR3 nucleotides are TGTGCCAGCAGCTCCAGCTGGGACAGGGGAGGCGATGAGCAGTTCTTC. Its translation: CASSSSWDRGGDEQFF.

This chain links TRBV6-1 with TRBJ2-7; D ambiguous. The V gene lost 4 bases and the J gene lost 2 bases, with 3 bases spanning the gap. Germline V gives CDR1 MNHNS, CDR2 SASEGT. CDR3 length: 11 amino acids. The DNA for the CDR3 is TGTGCCAGCAGTGGGGCCTACGAGCAGTACTTC. This gives the protein CASSGAYEQYF.

The chain is built from TRBV7-8 and TRBJ2-1; TRBD1 is a possible D gene (5 bases). Deletions cut 4 bases from V and 11 bases from J, with 12 bases between. The CDR3 runs 12 residues. Per the germline V gene, CDR1 is SGHVS and CDR2 is FQNEAQ. CDR3 sequence reads: CASSSSRGQQFF. The CDR3 DNA reads TGTGCCAGCAGCTCCTCTAGGGGTCAGCAGTTCTTC.

The chain joins TRBV10-3 to TRBJ1-5; D may be TRBD1 (5 bases). CDR1 ENHRY and CDR2 SYGVKD come from the germline V gene. CDR3 length: 13 residues. V lost 8 bases, J lost 0 bases, and 8 bases lay in between. CDR3 amino acids: CAISTDSNQPQHF. In nucleotides, the CDR3 is TGTGCCATCTCGACAGATAGCAATCAGCCCCAGCATTTT.

This sequence joins TRBV6-5 and TRBJ1-1, with 8 bases identical to TRBD1. The germline V gene encodes CDR1 MNHEY and CDR2 SVGAGI. V shed 9 bases and J 3 bases; nucleotides not matched to a gene: 6. CDR3 length: 13 amino acids. CDR3 loop: CASSDRVYTEAFF. DNA of the CDR3: TGTGCCAGTTCGGACAGGGTGTACACTGAAGCTTTCTTT.

CDR3 in amino acids: CASSLDGRGLAETQYF. DNA of the CDR3: TGCGCCAGCAGCTTGGATGGGAGGGGGCTGGCAGAGACCCAGTACTTC. The chain is built from TRBV5-1 and TRBJ2-5; TRBD1 or TRBD2 may be the D gene (7 bases each). Between the trimmed V and J ends, which lost 0 bases and 4 bases, there was a span of 16 bases. CDR3 size: 16 residues. Germline-derived CDR1 and CDR2 are SGHRS and YFSETQ.